This T cell receptor (beta chain) was retrieved from a study of blood T cell repertoires in COVID-19. Whole-study context: Sites in the United States, Italy and Spain provided acute and convalescent COVID-19 samples.

In germline, CDR1 is SGHVS, CDR2 FQNEAQ. The CDR3 sequence is 15 residues long. The V gene lost 5 bases and the J gene lost 7 bases, with 17 bases spanning the gap. The authors' processing: It was from reference gene primer amplification that nucleated cell counts were estimated. Sequenced by immunoSEQ multiplex PCR; TCRdb stores in-frame clones only, minus some. For V, J and clone size, that table is used; D and trimming come from the DNA. Of about 260,000 clones listed, approximately 90% are singletons. The receptor comes from a man between 60 and 70 years old who had recovered from COVID-19. The specimen sequenced was peripheral blood. This chain joins TRBV7-8 and TRBJ1-4, with unresolved D. CDR3 sequence (DNA): TGTGCCAGCAGCCTGGGTCCGGGAAACGTTGAAAAACTGTTTTTT. Amino acid sequence: CASSLGPGNVEKLFF.